The 21 T cell receptor beta chains below were found in one sample sequenced in a study (dated by TCRdb to about 2013). TCRdb lists the instrument as Illumina Genome Analyzer IIx. The raw public reads went through TCRdb reprocessing: fastp at Q25, MiXCR clone calling, in-frame beta chains kept. One record per CDR3 amino acid sequence lists the most common genes and DNA. The sample profile shows about 15,000 distinct CDR3 sequences; roughly a third of them were found once. The ten largest clones represent around 15% of the sample. The sequencing sample was made of blood. These receptors all come from a human donor.

V gene TRBV5-4 combines with J gene TRBJ1-6; 8 bases are a match to TRBD1. Trimming removed 4 bases from V and 2 bases from J; junction bases left unmatched: 5. The CDR3 is made up of 16 amino acids. Per germline, CDR1 SGHNT and CDR2 YYREEE (reference sequence). CDR3 DNA sequence: TGTGCCAGCAGCCCGGCGGACAGGGCCTATAATTCACCCCTCCACTTT. It encodes CASSPADRAYNSPLHF.

This clonotype has at least ten counts. V usage is TRBV4-2 and J usage is TRBJ2-7; D call uncertain. Germline V lookup: CDR1 LGHNA, CDR2 YNFKEQ. The CDR3 length is 15 residues. V gave up 0 bases and J gave up 2 bases, with 11 bases separating them. The CDR3 sequence is CASSQDDNKAYEQYF. The CDR3 coding sequence is TGTGCCAGCAGCCAAGATGATAACAAAGCCTACGAGCAGTACTTC.

V gene TRBV30 combines with J gene TRBJ1-1, with D uncertain. V gave up 2 bases and J gave up 7 bases, with 11 bases separating them. The CDR3 contains 12 residues. CDR1 and CDR2 (germline): GTSNPN, SVGIG (reference sequence). As DNA, the CDR3 is TGTGCCTGGAGTCCTCCGGGCCGTGAAGCTTTCTTT. It specifies CAWSPPGREAFF.

The V and J genes are TRBV4-2 and TRBJ2-1; D perhaps matches TRBD2 (6 bases). Per germline, CDR1 LGHNA and CDR2 YNFKEQ. Trimming pared 3 bases from V and 12 bases from J, leaving 24 bases between. There are 16 residues in the CDR3. CDR3 amino acids: CASSQDFGRSTDTQFF. DNA for the CDR3: TGTGCCAGCAGCCAGGACTTCGGGAGAAGCACAGATACGCAGTTCTTC.

V is TRBV14 and J is TRBJ2-7, with D possibly being TRBD1 (5 bases). The CDR3 is 15 amino acids. The ends were cut back, 0 bases at V and 2 bases at J, with 11 bases in the middle. The germline gives CDR1 SGHDN, CDR2 FVKESK. The CDR3 protein is CASSQETGTTYEQYF. CDR3 DNA sequence: TGTGCCAGCAGCCAAGAAACAGGAACCACCTACGAGCAGTACTTC.

This clonotype was observed at least ten times. This chain connects TRBV4-3 to TRBJ1-1, with D perhaps TRBD1 (5 bases). The CDR3 has 15 amino acids. The germline V and J ends were trimmed by 0 bases and 1 base, with 9 bases remaining between them. The germline CDR1 and CDR2 sequences are LGHNA and YSLEER. The CDR3 DNA is TGCGCCAGCAGCCAAGACCGGACAACGAACACTGAAGCTTTCTTT. It is translated as CASSQDRTTNTEAFF.

This clonotype occurred many times. The rearrangement uses TRBV4-2 and TRBJ1-2, with 8 bases fitting TRBD1. The CDR3 extends over 18 amino acids. V dropped 1 base and J dropped 6; count of bases not matched to a gene: 16. Looked up from germline, CDR1 is LGHNA and CDR2 is YNFKEQ. The CDR3 DNA follows: TGTGCCAGCAGCCAAGTCTCTCTAGGGTCAGGGGGCTTCGATGGCTACACCTTC. It encodes CASSQVSLGSGGFDGYTF.

In DNA form, the CDR3 reads TGCAGCCAAGAACCAGGGAGTAGCGGCTACACCTTC. It codes for CSQEPGSSGYTF. The chain recombines TRBV29-1 with TRBJ1-2; a weak D match, TRBD1 (5 bases). The CDR3 is 12 residues long. Germline V gene sequence: CDR1 SQVTM, CDR2 ANQGSEA. V shed 8 bases and J shed 8 bases, with 18 bases lying between them.

Many counts were recorded for this clonotype. The V gene is TRBV5-1, the J gene TRBJ2-1, with 7 bases matching TRBD1. This CDR3 contains 14 residues. The junction had 1 base not matched to a gene; V was cut back by 0 bases and J by 4 bases. CDR1 and CDR2 (germline): SGHRS, YFSETQ. The CDR3 region is CASSLGDRYNEQFF. CDR3 bases: TGCGCCAGCAGCTTGGGGGACAGATACAATGAGCAGTTCTTC. The whole variable domain, remainder taken from reference TRBV5-1 and TRBJ2-1, is KAGVTQTPRYLIKTRGQQVTLSCSPISGHRSVSWYQQTPGQGLQFLFEYFSETQRNKGNFPGRFSGRQFSNSRSEMNVSTLELGDSALYLCASSLGDRYNEQFFGPGTRLTVL.

At least ten counts were recorded for this clonotype. V is TRBV7-9 and J is TRBJ1-2; tentatively, D is TRBD1 (6 bases). The CDR3 runs 17 residues. The germline V gene encodes CDR1 SEHNR and CDR2 FQNEAQ (reference sequence). V lost 5 bases and J 4 bases, leaving 23 bases between the germline ends. Written as DNA, the CDR3 is TGTGCCAGCAGCCCTGGGCCCACAGGGCAATATAGCTATGGCTACACCTTC. This translates into CASSPGPTGQYSYGYTF. The whole variable domain, filled in from reference TRBV7-9 and TRBJ1-2, reads DTGVSQNPRHKITKRGQNVTFRCDPISEHNRLYWYRQTLGQGPEFLTYFQNEAQLEKSRLLSDRFSAERPKGSFSTLEIQRTEQGDSAMYLCASSPGPTGQYSYGYTFGSGTRLTVV.

V is TRBV4-3 and J is TRBJ2-5, with 11 bases that match TRBD2. V shed 0 bases, J shed 1 base, and the junction held 10 bases outside the gene matches. Per the germline V gene, CDR1 is LGHNA and CDR2 is YSLEER. CDR3 size: 19 residues. The CDR3 nucleotides are TGCGCCAGCAGCCAAGATCTCGCCGGGACTAGCGGAACCCAAGAGACCCAGTACTTC. It yields the protein CASSQDLAGTSGTQETQYF.

The chain joins TRBV4-3 to TRBJ2-2; tentatively, D is TRBD2 (6 bases). This CDR3 comprises 22 residues. Germline V gene lookup returns CDR1 LGHNA and CDR2 YSLEER. V lost 1 base and J 5 bases, leaving 32 bases between the germline ends. The CDR3 sequence is CASSQAGALASGGSAGTGELFF. CDR3 nucleotide sequence: TGCGCCAGCAGCCAAGCTGGCGCGTTAGCATCTGGGGGTTCGGCGGGGACCGGGGAGCTGTTTTTT.

This clonotype was counted many times. V usage is TRBV29-1 and J usage is TRBJ2-5; 9 bases align to TRBD1. V dropped 6 bases and J dropped 0; count of bases not matched to a gene: 5. Per the germline V gene, CDR1 is SQVTM and CDR2 is ANQGSEA. The length of the CDR3 is 14 residues. The CDR3 protein is CSVTGGGHQETQYF. CDR3 nucleotides: TGCAGCGTCACAGGGGGCGGCCACCAAGAGACCCAGTACTTC.

The V gene is TRBV4-3, the J gene TRBJ2-6; D might be TRBD2 (5 bases). The ends were cut back, 3 bases at V and 0 bases at J, with 6 bases in the middle. The CDR3 is 15 amino acids. Germline assignment: CDR1 LGHNA and CDR2 YSLEER. CDR3 protein: CASSHDYSGANVLTF. The CDR3 DNA sequence: TGCGCCAGCAGCCATGACTACTCTGGGGCCAACGTCCTGACTTTC.

This sequence joins TRBV20-1 and TRBJ1-5, with 7 bases identical to TRBD1. J gave up 2 bases and V 5 bases, and 15 bases lay outside the gene matches. The germline V gene encodes CDR1 DFQATT and CDR2 SNEGSKA (reference sequence). The CDR3 runs 17 residues. For the CDR3, the DNA is TGCAGTGCTTGGTACAGGGGCGCCCCCGTCTGCAATCAGCCCCAGCATTTT. Amino acid sequence: CSAWYRGAPVCNQPQHF.

Of note for this clonotype: The missing conserved phenylalanine or tryptophan at the end of this CDR3 makes a read error likely. It is unclear where the CDR3 begins or ends on the DNA, so no DNA is shown, and the CDR3 is as TCRdb lists it. The chain is built from TRBV14 and TRBJ2-7; TRBD2, the table's D call, was not compared with the DNA. Germline V gene sequence: CDR1 SGHDN, CDR2 FVKESK. The CDR3 is made up of 9 amino acids, end residues included. CDR3: CASSSISGG.

The rearrangement joins TRBV4-1 to TRBJ1-1; D ambiguous. V was trimmed by 5 bases and J by 6 bases, leaving 31 bases between them. There are 19 residues in the CDR3. Germline values: CDR1 MGHRA, CDR2 YSYEKL. CDR3 sequence: CASSSSISGRHGGMAEAFF. The CDR3 DNA sequence: TGCGCCAGCAGCAGTTCGATAAGCGGCCGCCATGGAGGGATGGCTGAAGCTTTCTTT.

This clonotype was detected ten times or more. J is TRBJ2-3 and V is TRBV20-1; the D is unclear. Per germline, CDR1 DFQATT and CDR2 SNEGSKA (reference sequence). Trimming cost V 3 bases and J 0 bases, with 10 bases left between them. The CDR3 spans 14 residues. CDR3 in amino acids: CSARSRQSTDTQYF. CDR3 nucleotide sequence: TGCAGTGCTAGGAGTCGGCAAAGCACAGATACGCAGTATTTT.

This sequence joins TRBV14 and TRBJ2-2; D gene ambiguous. The germline V and J ends were trimmed by 2 bases and 1 base, with 8 bases remaining between them. CDR3 size: 15 residues. Germline loops: CDR1 SGHDN, CDR2 FVKESK. CDR3 residues: CASSQNQVNTGELFF. Here the CDR3 DNA reads TGTGCCAGCAGCCAAAATCAAGTGAACACCGGGGAGCTGTTTTTT. Full variable domain (remainder filled in from reference TRBV14 and TRBJ2-2): EAGVTQFPSHSVIEKGQTVTLRCDPISGHDNLYWYRRVMGKEIKFLLHFVKESKQDESGMPNNRFLAERTGGTYSTLKVQPAELEDSGVYFCASSQNQVNTGELFFGEGSRLTVL.

This sequence joins TRBV4-3 and TRBJ2-3; D unresolved. Trimming shortened V by 3 bases and J by 2 bases, and 21 bases separated the two germline ends. Germline loops: CDR1 LGHNA, CDR2 YSLEER. The CDR3 consists of 18 residues. The CDR3: CASSHDRLDGNFTDTQYF. DNA of the CDR3: TGCGCCAGCAGCCACGACCGCCTGGACGGAAACTTCACAGATACGCAGTATTTT.

This clonotype was seen ten or more times. This chain links TRBV18 with TRBJ2-5, with 9 bases aligning to TRBD1. V lost 0 bases and J lost 5; bases outside the gene matches: 4. This CDR3 comprises 15 residues. CDR1 is KGHSH, CDR2 LQKENI, per germline. CDR3 nucleotides: TGTGCCAGCTCACCACCGGACAGGGGCGGGGAGACCCAGTACTTC. Translated, it gives CASSPPDRGGETQYF.